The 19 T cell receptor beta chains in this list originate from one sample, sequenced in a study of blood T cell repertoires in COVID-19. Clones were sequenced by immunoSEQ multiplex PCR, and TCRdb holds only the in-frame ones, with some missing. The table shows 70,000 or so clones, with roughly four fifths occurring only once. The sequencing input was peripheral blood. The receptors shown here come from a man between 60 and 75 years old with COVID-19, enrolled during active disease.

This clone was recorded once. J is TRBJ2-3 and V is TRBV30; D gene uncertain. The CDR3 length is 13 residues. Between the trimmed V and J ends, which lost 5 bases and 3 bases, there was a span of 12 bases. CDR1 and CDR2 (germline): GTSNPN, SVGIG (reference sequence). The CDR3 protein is CAWENSRTDTQYF. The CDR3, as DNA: TGTGCCTGGGAAAACTCTAGAACAGATACGCAGTATTTT.

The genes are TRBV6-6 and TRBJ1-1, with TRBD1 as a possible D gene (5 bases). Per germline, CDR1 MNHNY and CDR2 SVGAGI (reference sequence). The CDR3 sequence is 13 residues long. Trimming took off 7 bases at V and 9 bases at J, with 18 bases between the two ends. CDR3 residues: CASILQGGGKAFF. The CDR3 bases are TGTGCCAGCATCCTCCAGGGAGGCGGCAAAGCTTTCTTT.

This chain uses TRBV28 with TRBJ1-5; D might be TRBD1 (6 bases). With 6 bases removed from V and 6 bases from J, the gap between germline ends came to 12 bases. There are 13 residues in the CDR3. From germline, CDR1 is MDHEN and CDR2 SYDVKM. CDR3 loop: CASRWGGGQPQHF. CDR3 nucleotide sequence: TGTGCCAGCAGATGGGGGGGCGGTCAGCCCCAGCATTTT.

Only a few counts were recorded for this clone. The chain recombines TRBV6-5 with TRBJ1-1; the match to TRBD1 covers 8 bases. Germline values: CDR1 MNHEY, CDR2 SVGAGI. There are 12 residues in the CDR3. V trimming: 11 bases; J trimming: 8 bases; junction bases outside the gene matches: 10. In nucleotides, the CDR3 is TGTGCCGTAGGGACAGGACTTAGGGAAGCTTTCTTT. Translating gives CAVGTGLREAFF.

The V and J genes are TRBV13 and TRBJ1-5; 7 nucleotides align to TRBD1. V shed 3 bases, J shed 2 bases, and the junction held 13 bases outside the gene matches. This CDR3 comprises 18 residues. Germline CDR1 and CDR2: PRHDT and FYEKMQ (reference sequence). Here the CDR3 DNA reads TGTGCCAGCAGCTTTCGACAGGGAAGAGGAATGGGCAATCAGCCCCAGCATTTT. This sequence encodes CASSFRQGRGMGNQPQHF.

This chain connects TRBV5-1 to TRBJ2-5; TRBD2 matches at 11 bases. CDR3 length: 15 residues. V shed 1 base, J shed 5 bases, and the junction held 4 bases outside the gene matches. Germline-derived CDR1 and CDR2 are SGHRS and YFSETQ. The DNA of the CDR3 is TGCGCCAGCAGCTTGAGGTCTAGCGGGGGGGAGACCCAGTACTTC. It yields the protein CASSLRSSGGETQYF.

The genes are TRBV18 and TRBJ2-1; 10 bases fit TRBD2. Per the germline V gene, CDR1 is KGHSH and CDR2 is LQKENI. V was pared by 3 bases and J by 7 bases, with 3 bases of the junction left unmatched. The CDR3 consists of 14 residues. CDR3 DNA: TGTGCCAGCTCACCCCTAGCGGGGGAGAATGAGCAGTTCTTC. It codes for CASSPLAGENEQFF.

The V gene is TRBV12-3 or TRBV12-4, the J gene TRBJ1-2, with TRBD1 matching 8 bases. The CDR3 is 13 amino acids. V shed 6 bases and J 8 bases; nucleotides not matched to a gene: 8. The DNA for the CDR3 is TGTGCCAGCAGGGACAGGGATTTAAGAGGCTACACCTTC. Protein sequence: CASRDRDLRGYTF.

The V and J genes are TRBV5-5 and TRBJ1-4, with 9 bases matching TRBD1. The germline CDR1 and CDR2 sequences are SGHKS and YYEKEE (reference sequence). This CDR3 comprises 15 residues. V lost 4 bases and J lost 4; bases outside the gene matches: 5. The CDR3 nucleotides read TGTGCCAGCAGCGGCGAGACAGGGGGTAATGAAAAACTGTTTTTT. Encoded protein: CASSGETGGNEKLFF.

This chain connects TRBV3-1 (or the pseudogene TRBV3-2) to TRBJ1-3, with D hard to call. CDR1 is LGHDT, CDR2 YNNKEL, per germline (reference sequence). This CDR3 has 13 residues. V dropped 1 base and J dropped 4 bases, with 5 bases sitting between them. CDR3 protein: CASSQVGGNTIYF. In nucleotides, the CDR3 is TGTGCCAGCAGCCAAGTGGGCGGAAACACCATATATTTT.

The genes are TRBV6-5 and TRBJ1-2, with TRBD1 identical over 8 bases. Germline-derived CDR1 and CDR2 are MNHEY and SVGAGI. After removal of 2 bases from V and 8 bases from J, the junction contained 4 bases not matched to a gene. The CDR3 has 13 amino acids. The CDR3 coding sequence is TGTGCCAGCAGTTACCAGGGGGCCTTCGGCTACACCTTC. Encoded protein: CASSYQGAFGYTF.

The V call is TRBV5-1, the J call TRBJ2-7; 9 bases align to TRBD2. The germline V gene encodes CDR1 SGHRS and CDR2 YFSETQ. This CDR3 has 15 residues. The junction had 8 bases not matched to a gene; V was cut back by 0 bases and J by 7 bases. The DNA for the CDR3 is TGCGCCAGCAGCTTGGCGGCTAGCGGGATGGGTGAGCAGTACTTC. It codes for CASSLAASGMGEQYF.

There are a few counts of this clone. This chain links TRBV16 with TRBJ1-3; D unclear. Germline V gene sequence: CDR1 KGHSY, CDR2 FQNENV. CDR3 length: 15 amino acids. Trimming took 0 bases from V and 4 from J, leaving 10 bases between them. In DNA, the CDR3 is TGTGCCAGCAGCCAATCTCTGGCAGGCGGAAACACCATATATTTT. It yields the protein CASSQSLAGGNTIYF.

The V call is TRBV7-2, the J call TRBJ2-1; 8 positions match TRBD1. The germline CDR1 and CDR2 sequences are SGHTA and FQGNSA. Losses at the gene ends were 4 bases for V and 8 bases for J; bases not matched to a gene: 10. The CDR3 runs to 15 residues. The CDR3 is CASSSSDRVGDEQFF. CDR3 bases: TGTGCCAGCAGCTCCTCGGACAGGGTAGGAGATGAGCAGTTCTTC.

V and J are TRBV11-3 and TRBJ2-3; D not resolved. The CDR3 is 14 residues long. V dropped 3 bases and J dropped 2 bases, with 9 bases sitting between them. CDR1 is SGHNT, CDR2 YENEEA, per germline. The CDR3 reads CASSFLGDTDTQYF. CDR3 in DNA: TGTGCCAGCAGCTTTTTGGGCGACACAGATACGCAGTATTTT.

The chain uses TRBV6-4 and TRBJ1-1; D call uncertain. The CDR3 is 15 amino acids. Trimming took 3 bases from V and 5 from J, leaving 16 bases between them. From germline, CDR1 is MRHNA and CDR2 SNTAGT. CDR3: CASSETPRGGTEAFF. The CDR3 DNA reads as TGTGCCAGCAGTGAAACCCCCCGGGGAGGAACTGAAGCTTTCTTT.

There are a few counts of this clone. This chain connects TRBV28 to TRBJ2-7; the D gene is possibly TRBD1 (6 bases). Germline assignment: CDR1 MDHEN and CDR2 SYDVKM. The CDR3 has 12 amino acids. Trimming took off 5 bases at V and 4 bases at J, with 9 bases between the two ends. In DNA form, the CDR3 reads TGTGCCAGCAGTCGAACAGGGTACGAGCAGTACTTC. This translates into CASSRTGYEQYF.

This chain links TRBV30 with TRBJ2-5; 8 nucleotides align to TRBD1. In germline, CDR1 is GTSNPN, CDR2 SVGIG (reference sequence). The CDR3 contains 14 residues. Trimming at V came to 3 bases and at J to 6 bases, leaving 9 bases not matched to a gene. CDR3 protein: CAWSSGTGIKTQYF. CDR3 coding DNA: TGTGCCTGGAGCTCCGGGACAGGCATAAAGACCCAGTACTTC.

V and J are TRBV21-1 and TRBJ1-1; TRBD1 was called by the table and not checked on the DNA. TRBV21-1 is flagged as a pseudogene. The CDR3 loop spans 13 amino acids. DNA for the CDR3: TGTGCCAGCTTAAGGGACAGCCCCACTGAAGCTTTCTTT. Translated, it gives CASLRDSPTEAFF.